Below, 15 T cell receptor beta chains from the same sample are listed, as sequenced in a study of T cell changes during pregnancy in multiple sclerosis. Repertoires were generated with immunoSEQ multiplex PCR, while TCRdb's copy carries only in-frame clones and drops some. The profile shows roughly 100,000 clones, just under 95% of them singletons. Sequences were derived from peripheral blood, sampled after pregnancy. These TCRs come from a female donor with multiple sclerosis, enrolled in a pregnancy study.

The chain couples TRBV28 to TRBJ2-4, with 12 bases aligning to TRBD2. V shed 2 bases, J shed 7 bases, and the junction held 6 bases outside the gene matches. The CDR3 contains 16 residues. Germline V gives CDR1 MDHEN, CDR2 SYDVKM. The CDR3 bases are TGTGCCAGCAGTTTAGCTAGCGGGAGGGCCGGGAACATTCAGTACTTC. Protein product: CASSLASGRAGNIQYF.

The chain couples TRBV19 to TRBJ1-5; D is ambiguous. Trimming left V 3 bases short and J 3 bases short, with 9 bases between. The CDR3 runs 14 residues. CDR1 and CDR2 (germline): LNHDA, SQIVND (reference sequence). This CDR3 is CASSISVFNQPQHF. The DNA for the CDR3 is TGTGCCAGTAGTATCAGCGTATTCAATCAGCCCCAGCATTTT.

CDR3 DNA: TGTGCCAGCAGCCTCCCCCAGAAGACCCAGTACTTC. This translates into CASSLPQKTQYF. The chain carries TRBV7-6 and TRBJ2-5; no firm D call. Trimming removed 5 bases from V and 6 bases from J, with 10 bases in between. The CDR3 sequence is 12 residues long. Germline values: CDR1 SGHVS, CDR2 FNYEAQ.

V is TRBV5-1 and J is TRBJ1-1; tentatively, D is TRBD1 (6 bases). V lost 0 bases, J lost 0 bases, and 9 bases lay in between. This CDR3 is 15 amino acids long. From germline, CDR1 is SGHRS and CDR2 YFSETQ. CDR3 protein: CASSLAGTLNTEAFF. The DNA for the CDR3 is TGCGCCAGCAGCTTGGCCGGGACACTGAACACTGAAGCTTTCTTT.

DNA of the CDR3: TGTGCCAGCAGCATTGGGGGCTTTTACGAGCAGTACTTC. Translating gives CASSIGGFYEQYF. The chain has TRBV7-9 and TRBJ2-7, with D maybe TRBD1 (6 bases). The CDR3 is 13 residues long. With 5 bases removed from V and 4 bases from J, the gap between germline ends came to 12 bases. CDR1 is SEHNR, CDR2 FQNEAQ, per germline (reference sequence).

This clone was detected only a few times. V usage is TRBV5-1 and J usage is TRBJ1-1; D is uncertain. Looked up from germline, CDR1 is SGHRS and CDR2 is YFSETQ. This CDR3 comprises 12 residues. The ends were cut back, 9 bases at V and 8 bases at J, with 17 bases in the middle. The CDR3 spells CATKANTGEAFF. Written as DNA, the CDR3 is TGCGCCACCAAAGCCAATACCGGGGAAGCTTTCTTT.

The chain recombines TRBV18 with TRBJ1-2; 7 nucleotides line up with TRBD1. Trimming removed 1 base from V and 7 bases from J; junction bases left unmatched: 6. The germline gives CDR1 KGHSH, CDR2 LQKENI. The CDR3 has 14 residues. CDR3 bases: TGTGCCAGCTCACCACAGACAGGGCTGGCTGGCTACACCTTC. This codes for CASSPQTGLAGYTF.

The V call is TRBV30, the J call TRBJ2-3; 9 bases fit TRBD2. There are 15 residues in the CDR3. The germline gives CDR1 GTSNPN, CDR2 SVGIG (reference sequence). V shed 4 bases and J 4 bases; nucleotides not matched to a gene: 9. Written as DNA, the CDR3 is TGTGCCTGGAATCGCGGGAGGGCCGGGGCAGATACGCAGTATTTT. Translating it yields CAWNRGRAGADTQYF.

The V and J genes are TRBV30 and TRBJ1-6; a possible D gene is TRBD1 (5 bases). The V gene's germline CDR1 is GTSNPN and CDR2 SVGIG (reference sequence). This CDR3 contains 16 residues. V lost 0 bases and J lost 8, with 17 bases in between. CDR3 DNA: TGTGCCTGGAGTGTGTACAGTGCCCGGGGGGATTCACCCCTCCACTTT. It yields the protein CAWSVYSARGDSPLHF.

This chain connects TRBV14 to TRBJ2-1; 14 bases are shared with TRBD2. The CDR3 spans 17 residues. The V gene's germline CDR1 is SGHDN and CDR2 FVKESK. V was clipped by 4 bases and J by 10 bases; unmatched bases: 12. The CDR3 DNA is TGTGCCAGCAGCCCCCGAAGACTAGCGGGAGGGCCCCTGGAGCAGTTCTTC. Encoded protein: CASSPRRLAGGPLEQFF.

A single count supports this clone. The rearrangement joins TRBV6-5 to TRBJ1-2; TRBD1 matches at 8 bases. The ends lost 2 bases at V and 5 bases at J; junction bases unmatched: 1. The CDR3 length is 13 residues. The V gene's germline CDR1 is MNHEY and CDR2 SVGAGI. The CDR3 nucleotides are TGTGCCAGCAGTTACCGGACAGGGTATGGCTACACCTTC. Its protein product is CASSYRTGYGYTF.

J is TRBJ2-3 and V is TRBV5-4, with TRBD2 matching 8 bases. V lost 4 bases to trimming and J lost 2 bases; unmatched junction nucleotides: 9. From germline, CDR1 is SGHNT and CDR2 YYREEE (reference sequence). CDR3 length equals 16 residues. The CDR3 DNA reads as TGTGCCAGCAGCCGGGGGGGCAGCGATTACACAGATACGCAGTATTTT. Protein sequence: CASSRGGSDYTDTQYF.

The rearrangement links TRBV5-1 to TRBJ2-3; 9 bases agree with TRBD2. V was pared by 4 bases and J by 2 bases, with 5 bases of the junction left unmatched. The V gene's germline CDR1 is SGHRS and CDR2 YFSETQ. This CDR3 contains 15 residues. CDR3 amino acids: CASSPLAGYTDTQYF. CDR3 nucleotides: TGCGCCAGCAGCCCACTAGCGGGCTACACAGATACGCAGTATTTT.

This chain connects TRBV7-9 to TRBJ1-2, with 10 nucleotides matching TRBD1. CDR3 length: 17 amino acids. V lost 1 base and J lost 4; bases outside the gene matches: 9. CDR1 SEHNR and CDR2 FQNEAQ come from the germline V gene (reference sequence). CDR3 protein: CASSLDRRDRGSYGYTF. The CDR3, as DNA: TGTGCCAGCAGCTTAGATAGGCGGGACAGGGGTTCCTATGGCTACACCTTC.

The chain is built from TRBV23-1 and TRBJ2-5; TRBD1 agrees at 7 bases. TRBV23-1 carries the ORF label, with uncertain function. The CDR3 loop spans 12 amino acids. The V and J ends lost 7 bases and 5 bases, in that order; junction bases with no gene match: 4. The CDR3 reads CASNRGEETQYF. The DNA for the CDR3 is TGCGCCAGCAACAGGGGTGAGGAGACCCAGTACTTC.